The clone carrying this T cell receptor beta chain showed up many times. This entry belongs to a study of T cells in Graves' hyperthyroidism and ophthalmopathy. Per germline, CDR1 SGHTA and CDR2 FQGNSA. V was clipped by 5 bases and J by 4 bases, with 14 bases between them. The CDR3 spans 14 residues. Amplification yielded TCR beta CDR3 regions, with RNA transcripts as the source. Initially, a first-round RT-PCR of the TCR CDR3 employed the HTBI primer set. TCRdb fed the multiplex PCR reads into MiXCR, producing one record per CDR3 protein. The repertoire has a few hundred thousand distinct CDR3 sequences, about 13% of them found once; the top ten carry around 20%.

The chain recombines TRBV7-2 with TRBJ2-5; a weak D match, TRBD2 (7 bases). The sequence derives from a man aged 25-45 years with Graves' hyperthyroidism that later progressed to Graves' ophthalmopathy. The sequenced material came from blood. Here the CDR3 reads CASSPWEGGETQYF. In DNA form, the CDR3 reads TGTGCCAGCAGCCCCTGGGAGGGGGGAGAGACCCAGTACTTC.